This TCR beta chain was documented in a study of shared clonotypes between healthy human individuals. Study background: There were three CD4 naive, three CD4 memory, two CD8 naive and one CD8 memory plates per donor. Points from the study as a whole: On the whole, naive subsets had larger estimated richness than memory subsets had. An anticipated effect of sequencing depth on clonotype sharing among donors was recognized. Against clonotypes common to all four donors, non-shared ones had lower generation probabilities.

TCRdb keeps only in-frame clones here, not all; method: immunoSEQ multiplex PCR. The sample records about 960,000 clones, approximately 80% being singletons. The germline CDR1 and CDR2 sequences are SGHNT and YYREEE (reference sequence). The J segment lost 0 bases and the V segment lost 5 bases, leaving 12 bases of the junction unmatched. The CDR3 loop spans 19 amino acids. In this sample, this clone turned up a few times. Its antigen remains unidentified. The chain employs TRBV5-4 and TRBJ2-3, with 13 bases lining up with TRBD2. This TCR derives from a man aged 18 to 30 in good health. Sequenced input: memory CD4+ T cells sorted from blood. Subset described: CD45RA-negative fraction. CDR3 amino acids: CASSPAGTSGATSTDTQYF. The CDR3 region has the DNA TGTGCCAGCAGTCCAGCCGGGACTAGCGGGGCAACTAGCACAGATACGCAGTATTTT.